This T cell receptor (beta chain) came from a study of T cell changes during pregnancy in multiple sclerosis (dated by TCRdb to about 2019). In the study overall: The study looked at changes in the T cell repertoire across pregnancy in women with multiple sclerosis.

V lost 5 bases and J lost 15 bases, and the count of bases not matched to a germline gene is 18. According to the germline V gene (reference sequence), CDR1 reads MNHEY and CDR2 reads SMNVEV. Inclusive of the bounding cysteine and phenylalanine, the CDR3 is 15 residues long. The sequence is cut down to CDR3 DNA, 45 bases in frame from base 1. Preparation of the library involved the immunoSEQ multiplex PCR assay. Entries here come from immuneACCESS through TCRdb and include only in-frame sequences with V and J called. Some clones fail to appear in such tables; in the studies checked, an unresolved V gene covers under half of the shortfall, and the cause of the remainder is unknown. The sample table holds 20,000 to 25,000 clones, of which approximately 93% were seen once. The top ten hold around 0.63% of the sample. To note about this clone: Its target antigen remains unknown. Base quality data are lacking; no much larger clone is found one base away.

The sequencing used CD4+ T cells from peripheral blood mononuclear cells, collected after pregnancy. This chain is built from TRBV27 and TRBJ2-1, with 8 bases in between that match TRBD2. The clonotype originates from a female donor in good health, enrolled as a control in a pregnancy study. At the DNA level, the sequence is TGTGCCAGCAGTCCCATTACTAGCGGAGGGGCTAGGCCGTTCTTC. Its coded protein is CASSPITSGGARPFF.